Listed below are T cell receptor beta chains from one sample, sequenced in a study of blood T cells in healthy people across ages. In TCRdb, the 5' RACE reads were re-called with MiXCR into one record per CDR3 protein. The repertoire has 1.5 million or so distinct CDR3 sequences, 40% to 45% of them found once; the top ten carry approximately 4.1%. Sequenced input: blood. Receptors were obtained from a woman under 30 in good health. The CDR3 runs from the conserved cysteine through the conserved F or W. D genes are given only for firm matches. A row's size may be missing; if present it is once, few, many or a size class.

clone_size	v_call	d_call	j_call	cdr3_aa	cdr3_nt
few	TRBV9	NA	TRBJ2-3	CASSPQGASDTQYF	TGTGCCAGCAGCCCACAGGGAGCGTCAGATACGCAGTATTTT
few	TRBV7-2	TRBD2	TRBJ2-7	CASSSGLAGSGYEQYF	TGTGCCAGCAGCTCGGGACTAGCGGGGAGTGGGTACGAGCAGTACTTC
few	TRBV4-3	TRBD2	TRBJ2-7	CASSQAASGRSYEQYF	TGCGCCAGCAGCCAAGCAGCTAGCGGGAGATCTTACGAGCAGTACTTC
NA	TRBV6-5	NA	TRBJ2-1	CASRFGELNEQFF	TGTGCCAGCAGGTTCGGAGAGCTCAATGAGCAGTTCTTC
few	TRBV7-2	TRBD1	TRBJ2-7	CASSLVPGQGNYEQYF	TGTGCCAGCAGCTTGGTTCCGGGACAGGGTAACTACGAGCAGTACTTC
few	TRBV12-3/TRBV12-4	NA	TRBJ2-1	CASSTGSPYNEQFF	TGTGCCAGCAGTACAGGGAGCCCCTACAATGAGCAGTTCTTC
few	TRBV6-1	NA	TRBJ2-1	CASSGWTEHNEQFF	TGTGCCAGCAGTGGATGGACAGAACACAATGAGCAGTTCTTC
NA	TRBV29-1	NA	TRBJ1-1	CSVGRMMNTEAFF	TGCAGCGTGGGAAGGATGATGAACACTGAAGCTTTCTTT
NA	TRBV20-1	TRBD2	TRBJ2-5	CSARGLAGNRRLETQYF	TGCAGTGCTAGAGGACTAGCGGGGAATAGGAGGTTGGAGACCCAGTACTTC
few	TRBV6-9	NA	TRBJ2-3	CASRIEGSTDTQYF	TGTGCCAGCAGGATCGAGGGAAGCACAGATACGCAGTATTTT
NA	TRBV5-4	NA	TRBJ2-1	CASSSGPPSLYEQFF	TGTGCCAGCAGCTCGGGACCGCCGAGTCTCTATGAGCAGTTCTTC
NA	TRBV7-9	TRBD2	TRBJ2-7	CASSPLGWEGWYEQYF	TGTGCCAGCAGCCCCCTCGGGTGGGAGGGCTGGTACGAGCAGTACTTC
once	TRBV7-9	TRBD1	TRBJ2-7	CASSSGQGAPYNEQYF	TGTGCCAGCAGCTCGGGACAGGGGGCCCCCTACAATGAGCAGTACTTC
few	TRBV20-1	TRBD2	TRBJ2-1	CSARFISGSHYNEQFF	TGCAGTGCTAGATTTATTAGCGGGTCTCACTACAATGAGCAGTTCTTC
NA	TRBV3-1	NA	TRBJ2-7	CASSLSGKYNEQYF	TGTGCCAGCAGCCTATCTGGCAAATACAATGAGCAGTACTTC
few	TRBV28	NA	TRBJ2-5	CASSFNRGGTQYF	TGTGCCAGCAGTTTCAACAGGGGAGGGACCCAGTACTTC
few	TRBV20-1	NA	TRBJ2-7	CSVGSVEQYF	TGCAGTGTTGGTTCGGTCGAGCAGTACTTC
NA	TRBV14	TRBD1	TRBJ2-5	CASSLVTTGAVEYF	TGTGCCAGCAGCCTCGTAACGACAGGGGCGGTGGAGTACTTC
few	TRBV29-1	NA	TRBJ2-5	CSVEESGQETQYF	TGCAGCGTTGAAGAGTCAGGGCAAGAGACCCAGTACTTC
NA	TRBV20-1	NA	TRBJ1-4	CSARNQRGEKLFF	TGCAGTGCTAGAAACCAGCGGGGCGAAAAACTGTTTTTT
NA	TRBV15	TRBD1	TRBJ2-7	CATSRRIGTAYEQYF	TGTGCCACCAGCAGACGAATCGGGACAGCCTACGAGCAGTACTTC
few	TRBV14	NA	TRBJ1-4	CASSQRRNEKLFF	TGTGCCAGCAGCCAACGGAGAAATGAAAAACTGTTTTTT
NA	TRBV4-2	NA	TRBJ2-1	CAGSQEWVAVSYNEQFF	TGTGCCGGCAGCCAAGAGTGGGTAGCGGTCTCCTACAATGAGCAGTTCTTC
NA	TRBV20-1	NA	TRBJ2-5	CSARVSTETQYF	TGCAGTGCTAGAGTTAGTACGGAGACCCAGTACTTC
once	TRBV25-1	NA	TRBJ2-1	CASSESHFTFNNEQFF	TGTGCCAGCAGTGAATCCCATTTCACCTTTAACAATGAGCAGTTCTTC
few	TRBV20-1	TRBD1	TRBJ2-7	CSANRGEYEQYF	TGCAGTGCTAACAGGGGGGAGTACGAGCAGTACTTC
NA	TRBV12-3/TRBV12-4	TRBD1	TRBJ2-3	CTSSWDRLTDTQYF	TGTACCAGCAGCTGGGACAGGCTCACAGATACGCAGTATTTT
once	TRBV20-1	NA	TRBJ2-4	CSAPNQGGNIQYF	TGCAGTGCTCCCAACCAGGGCGGAAACATTCAGTACTTC
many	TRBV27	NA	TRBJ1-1	CASSLWGGNTEAFF	TGTGCCAGCAGTTTGTGGGGGGGGAACACTGAAGCTTTCTTT
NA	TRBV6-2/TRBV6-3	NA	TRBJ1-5	CATGALAQPQHF	TGTGCCACGGGCGCATTGGCTCAGCCCCAGCATTTT
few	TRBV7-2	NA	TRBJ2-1	CASSSTPSGSYNEQFF	TGTGCCAGCAGCTCGACTCCCAGCGGAAGCTACAATGAGCAGTTCTTC
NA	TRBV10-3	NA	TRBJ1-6	CAISETRARRSSPLHF	TGTGCCATCAGTGAGACAAGGGCCCGCCGAAGTTCACCCCTCCACTTT
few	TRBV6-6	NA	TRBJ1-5	CASSYEQGYQPQHF	TGTGCCAGCAGTTACGAACAGGGCTATCAGCCCCAGCATTTT
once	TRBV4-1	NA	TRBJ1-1	CASSHKPGPNTEAFF	TGCGCCAGCAGCCATAAGCCAGGCCCGAACACTGAAGCTTTCTTT
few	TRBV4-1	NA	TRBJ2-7	CASSQGVGKPYEQYF	TGCGCCAGCAGCCAAGGGGTGGGAAAGCCCTACGAGCAGTACTTC
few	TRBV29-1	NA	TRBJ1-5	CSVTTYPNKPQHF	TGCAGCGTCACCACATATCCAAATAAGCCCCAGCATTTT
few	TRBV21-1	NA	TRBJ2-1	CADRIRNEQFF	TGTGCCGACCGCATCCGGAATGAGCAGTTCTTC
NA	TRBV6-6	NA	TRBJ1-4	CASMGRINEKLFF	TGTGCCAGCATGGGGCGAATTAATGAAAAACTGTTTTTT
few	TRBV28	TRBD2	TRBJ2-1	CASSGAGDYPYNEQFF	TGTGCCAGCAGCGGGGCCGGGGACTATCCCTACAATGAGCAGTTCTTC